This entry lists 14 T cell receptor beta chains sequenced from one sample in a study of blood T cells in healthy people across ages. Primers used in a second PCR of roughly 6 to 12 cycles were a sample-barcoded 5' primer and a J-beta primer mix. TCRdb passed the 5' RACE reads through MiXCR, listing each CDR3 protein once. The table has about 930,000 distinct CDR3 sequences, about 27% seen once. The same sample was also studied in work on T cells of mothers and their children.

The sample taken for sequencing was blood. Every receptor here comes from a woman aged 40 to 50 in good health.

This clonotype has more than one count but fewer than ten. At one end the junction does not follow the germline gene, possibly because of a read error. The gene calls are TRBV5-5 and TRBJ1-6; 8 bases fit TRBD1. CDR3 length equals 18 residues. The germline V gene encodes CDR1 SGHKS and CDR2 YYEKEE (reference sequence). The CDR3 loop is CASSPKVAGGPLNSPLHF. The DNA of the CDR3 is TGCGCCAGCAGCCCGAAGGTCGCAGGGGGCCCTTTGAATTCACCCCTCCACTTT.

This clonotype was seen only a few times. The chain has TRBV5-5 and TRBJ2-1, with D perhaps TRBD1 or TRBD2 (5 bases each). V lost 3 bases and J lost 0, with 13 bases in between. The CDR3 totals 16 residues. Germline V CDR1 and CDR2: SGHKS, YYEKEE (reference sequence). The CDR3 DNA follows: TGTGCCAGCAGCTCCCCCCGGGGCGTCTCCTACAATGAGCAGTTCTTC. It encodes CASSSPRGVSYNEQFF.

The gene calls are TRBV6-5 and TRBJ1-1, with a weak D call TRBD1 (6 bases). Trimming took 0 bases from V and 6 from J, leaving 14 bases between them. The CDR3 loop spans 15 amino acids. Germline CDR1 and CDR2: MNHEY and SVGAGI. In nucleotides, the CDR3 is TGTGCCAGCAGTTACTCCACCCGACAGGCATCTGAAGCTTTCTTT. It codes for CASSYSTRQASEAFF.

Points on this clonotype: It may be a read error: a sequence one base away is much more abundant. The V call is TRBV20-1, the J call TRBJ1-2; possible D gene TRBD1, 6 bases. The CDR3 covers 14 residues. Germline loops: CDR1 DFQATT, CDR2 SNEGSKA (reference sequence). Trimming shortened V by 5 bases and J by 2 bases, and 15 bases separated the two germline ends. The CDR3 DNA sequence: TGCAGTGCTGCGGAACAGGGAACCAACTATGGCTACACCTTC. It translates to CSAAEQGTNYGYTF.

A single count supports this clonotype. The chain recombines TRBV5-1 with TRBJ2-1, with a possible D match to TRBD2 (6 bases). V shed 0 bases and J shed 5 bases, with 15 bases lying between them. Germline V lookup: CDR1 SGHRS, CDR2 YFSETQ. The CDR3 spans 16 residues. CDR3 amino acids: CASSLGSGHFHNEQFF. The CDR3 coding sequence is TGCGCCAGCAGCTTGGGCAGCGGGCACTTTCACAATGAGCAGTTCTTC.

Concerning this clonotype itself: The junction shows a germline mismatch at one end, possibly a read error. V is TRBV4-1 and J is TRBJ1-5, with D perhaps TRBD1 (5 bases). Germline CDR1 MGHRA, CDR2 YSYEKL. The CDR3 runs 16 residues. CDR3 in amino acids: CAGSQVLAGKNQPQHF. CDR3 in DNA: TGCGCCGGCAGCCAAGTTCTAGCAGGGAAAAATCAGCCCCAGCATTTT.

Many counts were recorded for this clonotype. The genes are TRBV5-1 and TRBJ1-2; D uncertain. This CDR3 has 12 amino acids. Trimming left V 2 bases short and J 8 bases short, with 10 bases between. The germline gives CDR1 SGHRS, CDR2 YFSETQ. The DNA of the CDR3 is TGCGCCAGCAGCTTTGGACTCGAGGGCTACACCTTC. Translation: CASSFGLEGYTF.

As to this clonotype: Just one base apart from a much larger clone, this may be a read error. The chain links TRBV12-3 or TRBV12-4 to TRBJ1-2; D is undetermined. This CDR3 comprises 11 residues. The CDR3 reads CTSRTTYGYTF. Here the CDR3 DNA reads TGTACCAGCCGGACCACCTATGGCTACACCTTC.

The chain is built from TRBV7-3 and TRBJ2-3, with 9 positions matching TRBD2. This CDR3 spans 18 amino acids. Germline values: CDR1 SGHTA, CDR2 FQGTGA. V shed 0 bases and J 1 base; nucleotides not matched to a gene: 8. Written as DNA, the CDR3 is TGTGCCAGCAGCTTAACGTTTGGCGGGGGGGCCGGCACAGATACGCAGTATTTT. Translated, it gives CASSLTFGGGAGTDTQYF.

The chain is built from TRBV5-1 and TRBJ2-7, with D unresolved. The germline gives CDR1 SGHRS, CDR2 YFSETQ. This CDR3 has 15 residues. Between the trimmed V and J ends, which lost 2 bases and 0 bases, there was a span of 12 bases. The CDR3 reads CASSFTARSSYEQYF. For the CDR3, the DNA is TGCGCCAGCAGCTTCACAGCGAGGAGCTCCTACGAGCAGTACTTC.

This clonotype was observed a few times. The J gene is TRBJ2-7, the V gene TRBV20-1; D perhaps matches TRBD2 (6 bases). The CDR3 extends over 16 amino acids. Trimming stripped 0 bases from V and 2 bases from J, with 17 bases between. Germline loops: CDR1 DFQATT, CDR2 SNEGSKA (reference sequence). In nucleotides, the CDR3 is TGCAGTGCTAGAGATCGCGGCGGGGTCTACGCCTACGAGCAGTACTTC. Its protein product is CSARDRGGVYAYEQYF.

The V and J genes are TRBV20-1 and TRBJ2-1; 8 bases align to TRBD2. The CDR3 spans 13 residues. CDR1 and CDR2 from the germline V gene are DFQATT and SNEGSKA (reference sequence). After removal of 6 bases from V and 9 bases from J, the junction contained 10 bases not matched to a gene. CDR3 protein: CSAPGLVGFEQFF. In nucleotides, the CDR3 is TGCAGTGCCCCGGGACTAGTGGGGTTTGAGCAGTTCTTC.

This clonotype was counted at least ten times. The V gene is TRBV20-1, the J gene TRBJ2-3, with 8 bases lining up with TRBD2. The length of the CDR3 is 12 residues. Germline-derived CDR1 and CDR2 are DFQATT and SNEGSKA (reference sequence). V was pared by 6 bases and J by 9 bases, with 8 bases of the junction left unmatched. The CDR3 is CSATGTSNTQYF. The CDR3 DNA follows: TGCAGTGCCACCGGGACTAGTAACACGCAGTATTTT.

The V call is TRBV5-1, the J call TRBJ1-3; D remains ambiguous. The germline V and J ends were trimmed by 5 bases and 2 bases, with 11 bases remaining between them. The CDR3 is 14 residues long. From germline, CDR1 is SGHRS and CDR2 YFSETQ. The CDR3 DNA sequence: TGCGCCAGCAGTCCGGAGACCACTGGAAACACCATATATTTT. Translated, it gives CASSPETTGNTIYF.